The 16 T cell receptor beta chains listed next were all sequenced from one sample in a study of blood T cell repertoires in COVID-19. The protocol was immunoSEQ multiplex PCR, while the TCRdb copy is restricted to in-frame clones and leaves out a portion. This table holds about 220,000 clones, under 90% found once. The material sequenced was PBMCs or T cells enriched from blood (not recorded which). The origin of the receptors is a woman between 55 and 75 years old who had recovered from COVID-19.

This clone was observed once. The V gene is TRBV19, the J gene TRBJ1-6; 9 nucleotides align to TRBD1. The CDR3 is made up of 14 amino acids. The V gene end was trimmed by 7 bases and the J gene end by 7 bases; junction bases not matched to a gene: 5. Germline V gene sequence: CDR1 LNHDA, CDR2 SQIVND (reference sequence). The CDR3 spells CASTRTGENSPLHF. The CDR3 DNA reads TGTGCCAGTACCAGGACAGGGGAAAATTCACCCCTCCACTTT. The variable domain in full, completed from reference TRBV19 and TRBJ1-6, reads DGGITQSPKYLFRKEGQNVTLSCEQNLNHDAMYWYRQDPGQGLRLIYYSQIVNDFQKGDIAEGYSVSREKKESFPLTVTSAQKNPTAFYLCASTRTGENSPLHFGNGTRLTVT.

The CDR3 here is CASSPRDSKVQANYGYTF. Here the CDR3 DNA reads TGTGCCAGCAGTCCACGGGACAGCAAGGTTCAAGCTAACTATGGCTACACCTTC. The genes are TRBV27 and TRBJ1-2; 7 bases fit TRBD1. V was clipped by 5 bases and J by 0 bases; unmatched bases: 15. Germline loops: CDR1 MNHEY, CDR2 SMNVEV (reference sequence). The CDR3 extends over 18 amino acids.

J is TRBJ2-2 and V is TRBV3-1 (or the pseudogene TRBV3-2), with D perhaps matching TRBD2 (6 bases). Germline CDR1 is LGHDT and CDR2 is YNNKEL (reference sequence). Trimming shortened V by 2 bases and J by 4 bases, and 14 bases separated the two germline ends. The CDR3 runs 16 residues. This CDR3 is CASSQRGFGGTGELFF. In DNA form, the CDR3 reads TGTGCCAGCAGCCAAAGAGGGTTCGGGGGCACCGGGGAGCTGTTTTTT.

The V and J genes are TRBV29-1 and TRBJ1-4, with TRBD1 matching 9 bases. V was clipped by 0 bases and J by 5 bases; unmatched bases: 4. CDR3 length: 15 amino acids. Germline CDR1 reads SQVTM; CDR2 reads ANQGSEA. CDR3 in amino acids: CSVEDQGQGNEKLFF. For the CDR3, the DNA is TGCAGCGTTGAAGATCAGGGACAGGGAAATGAAAAACTGTTTTTT.

The genes are TRBV2 and TRBJ2-4; 8 positions match TRBD2. Germline V gene data show CDR1 as SNHLY and CDR2 as FYNNEI. This CDR3 spans 14 amino acids. Germline trimming cut 3 bases from V and 7 bases from J; bases unmatched to any gene: 5. CDR3 DNA: TGTGCCAGCAGTGAGGTTCGGGAGGGGAACATTCAGTACTTC. Translating it yields CASSEVREGNIQYF.

This clone was detected once. The rearrangement links TRBV5-4 to TRBJ2-7; TRBD2 matches 14 bases. Germline V CDR1 and CDR2: SGHNT, YYREEE (reference sequence). This CDR3 is built from 16 residues. After removal of 4 bases from V and 3 bases from J, the junction contained 6 bases not matched to a gene. CDR3 protein: CASSRLAGGVIYEQYF. The DNA of the CDR3 is TGTGCCAGCAGCAGACTAGCGGGGGGGGTTATCTACGAGCAGTACTTC.

This clone has just a few counts. The CDR3 loop reads CASSLVASEVLAGYTF. The CDR3 region has the DNA TGTGCCAGCAGCTTAGTTGCTTCCGAGGTCCTAGCTGGCTACACCTTC. This sequence joins TRBV7-2 and TRBJ1-2; D unresolved. Trimming took 1 base from V and 7 from J, leaving 19 bases between them. The CDR3 extends over 16 amino acids. CDR1 SGHTA and CDR2 FQGNSA come from the germline V gene.

The chain employs TRBV19 and TRBJ2-4; D is perhaps TRBD1 (6 bases). The CDR3 extends over 16 amino acids. V lost 0 bases and J 2 bases, leaving 11 bases between the germline ends. The germline V gene has CDR1 LNHDA and CDR2 SQIVND (reference sequence). The CDR3 DNA follows: TGTGCCAGTAGTATAGAAGGGACACCCTCCAAAAACATTCAGTACTTC. This sequence encodes CASSIEGTPSKNIQYF.

The V and J genes are TRBV5-1 and TRBJ1-4, with D possibly being TRBD1 (5 bases). In germline, CDR1 is SGHRS, CDR2 YFSETQ. Trimming pared 4 bases from V and 4 bases from J, leaving 11 bases between. This CDR3 region has 14 residues. CDR3 bases: TGCGCCAGCAGCCCTAGACAGCTTAATGAAAAACTGTTTTTT. Amino acid sequence: CASSPRQLNEKLFF.

This clone was counted a single time. The CDR3 DNA reads as TGTGCCAGCAGCTCACCCCAGGGTTTCGAGCAGTACTTC. This codes for CASSSPQGFEQYF. This chain uses TRBV11-2 with TRBJ2-7; TRBD1 might be the D (5 bases). The V and J ends lost 4 bases and 6 bases respectively, with 13 bases between them. CDR3 length: 13 residues. Germline V gene data show CDR1 as SGHAT and CDR2 as FQNNGV.

This clone has more than one count but fewer than ten. The V call is TRBV7-5, the J call TRBJ2-2; TRBD2, the table's D call, was not compared with the DNA. TRBV7-5 is a recognized pseudogene. This CDR3 is 21 amino acids long. The CDR3 sequence is CVRSFPPLGLAGPRGTGELFF. DNA for the CDR3: TGTGTCAGAAGCTTCCCCCCTTTGGGACTAGCGGGACCCCGAGGTACCGGGGAGCTGTTTTTT.

The V gene is TRBV19, the J gene TRBJ2-6; D possibly corresponds to TRBD2 (5 bases). CDR3 length: 15 amino acids. The V gene's germline CDR1 is LNHDA and CDR2 SQIVND (reference sequence). The V end lost 3 bases, the J end lost 1 base, and 7 bases lay between the germline ends. The CDR3 DNA sequence: TGTGCCAGTAGTATCGAGGGTTCTGGGGCCAACGTCCTGACTTTC. Amino acids: CASSIEGSGANVLTF. The full variable domain, in which reference TRBV19 and TRBJ2-6 provide the parts outside the CDR3, is DGGITQSPKYLFRKEGQNVTLSCEQNLNHDAMYWYRQDPGQGLRLIYYSQIVNDFQKGDIAEGYSVSREKKESFPLTVTSAQKNPTAFYLCASSIEGSGANVLTFGAGSRLTVL.

V and J are TRBV5-8 and TRBJ1-3; TRBD1 matches 7 bases. CDR1 and CDR2 (germline): SGHTS, YDEGEE. Germline trimming cut 4 bases from V and 2 bases from J; bases unmatched to any gene: 3. The CDR3 is 14 amino acids. The CDR3 region is CASSRTGPGNTIYF. DNA for the CDR3: TGTGCCAGCAGCCGGACAGGCCCTGGAAACACCATATATTTT. The full variable domain, with the rest looked up from reference TRBV5-8 and TRBJ1-3, is EAGVTQSPTHLIKTRGQQATLRCSPISGHTSVYWYQQALGLGLQFLLWYDEGEERNRGNFPPRFSGRQFPNYSSELNVNALELEDSALYLCASSRTGPGNTIYFGEGSWLTVV.

This clone was picked up a small number of times. The chain recombines TRBV6-1 with TRBJ2-7; TRBD2 matches at 14 bases. V trimming: 5 bases; J trimming: 2 bases; junction bases outside the gene matches: 11. The CDR3 contains 18 residues. In germline, CDR1 is MNHNS, CDR2 SASEGT. The CDR3 here is CASSKGLAGGGLTYEQYF. In DNA, the CDR3 is TGTGCCAGCAGTAAAGGACTAGCGGGAGGAGGACTTACCTACGAGCAGTACTTC.

This chain connects TRBV5-4 to TRBJ2-1; a possible D gene is TRBD2 (5 bases). The CDR3 runs 16 residues. Looked up from germline, CDR1 is SGHNT and CDR2 is YYREEE (reference sequence). The germline V and J ends were trimmed by 4 bases and 0 bases, with 14 bases remaining between them. CDR3: CASSPRSGSSYNEQFF. CDR3 sequence (DNA): TGTGCCAGCAGCCCCCGGAGCGGAAGCTCCTACAATGAGCAGTTCTTC. Looking up the rest from reference TRBV5-4 and TRBJ2-1 gives the full variable domain: ETGVTQSPTHLIKTRGQQVTLRCSSQSGHNTVSWYQQALGQGPQFIFQYYREEENGRGNFPPRFSGLQFPNYSSELNVNALELDDSALYLCASSPRSGSSYNEQFFGPGTRLTVL.

The V and J genes are TRBV19 and TRBJ1-4; the D gene is possibly TRBD1 (6 bases). With 1 base removed from V and 4 bases from J, the gap between germline ends came to 7 bases. Looked up from germline, CDR1 is LNHDA and CDR2 is SQIVND (reference sequence). The CDR3 contains 14 residues. The CDR3 sequence: CASSIGTVNEKLFF. CDR3 nucleotides: TGTGCCAGTAGTATAGGGACAGTTAATGAAAAACTGTTTTTT.